This paragraph covers one T cell receptor (beta chain) sequence. The data were taken from a study of T cell changes during pregnancy in multiple sclerosis. Libraries were prepared by immunoSEQ multiplex PCR; TCRdb keeps only in-frame clonotypes and omits some of them. The sample records over 60,000 clones, about 93% being singletons. This CDR3 region has 14 residues. V lost 0 bases, J lost 4 bases, and 10 bases lay in between. The V gene's germline CDR1 is SGDLS and CDR2 YYNGEE. This TCR derives from a female donor with multiple sclerosis, enrolled in a pregnancy study. Sequenced here: peripheral blood, sampled in the first trimester of pregnancy. V is TRBV9 and J is TRBJ2-5; TRBD2 is a possible D gene (5 bases). CDR3 nucleotide sequence: TGTGCCAGCAGCGTAGATCAACGGGGAGAGACCCAGTACTTC. It is translated as CASSVDQRGETQYF.